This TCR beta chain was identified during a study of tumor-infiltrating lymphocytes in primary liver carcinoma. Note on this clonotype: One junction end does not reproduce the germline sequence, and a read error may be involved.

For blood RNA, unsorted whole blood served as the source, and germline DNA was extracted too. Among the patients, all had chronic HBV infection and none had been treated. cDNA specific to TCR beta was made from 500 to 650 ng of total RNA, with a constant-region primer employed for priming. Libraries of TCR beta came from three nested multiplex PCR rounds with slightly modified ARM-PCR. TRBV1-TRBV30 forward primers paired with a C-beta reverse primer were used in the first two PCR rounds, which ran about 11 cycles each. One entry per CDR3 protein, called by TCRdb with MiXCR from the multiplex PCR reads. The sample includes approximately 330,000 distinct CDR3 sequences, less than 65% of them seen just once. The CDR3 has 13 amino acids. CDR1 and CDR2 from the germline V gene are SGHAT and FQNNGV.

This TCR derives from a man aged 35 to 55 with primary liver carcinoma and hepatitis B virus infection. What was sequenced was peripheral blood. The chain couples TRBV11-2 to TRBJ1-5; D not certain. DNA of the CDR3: TGTGCCAGCATCTTAGATCGGGCCCACCCCCAGCATTTT. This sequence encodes CASILDRAHPQHF.